The present T cell receptor (beta chain) was sequenced within a study of T-cell reconstitution after alpha-beta-depleted transplantation in children. Study-wide results and caveats: A year had passed since transplant, and T-cell counts and diversity by then came mostly from newly produced T cells. Elevated TCRbeta diversity at day 60 was traced, in some patients, to surviving recipient T cells and thymic progenitors.

Preparation of the TCRbeta library was carried out with unique molecular identifiers. MiXCR, run by TCRdb on the PCR reads, gives a single entry per CDR3 protein. The table records about 610,000 distinct CDR3 sequences, around 27% of them present only once. The CDR3 is 16 residues long. The germline CDR1 and CDR2 sequences are SGHRS and YFSETQ. Trimming took 0 bases from V and 8 from J; bases not matched to a gene: 12. Concerning this clonotype: Its antigen is as yet unknown.

V and J are TRBV5-1 and TRBJ1-2; 8 bases are a match to TRBD1. The clonotype was recovered from a boy younger than two with Wiskott-Aldrich syndrome, due to receive a stem cell transplant. The sample here was PBMCs, taken before TCRalphabeta/CD19-depleted stem cell transplant. CDR3 protein: CASSLAGTGKVFGYTF. The DNA of the CDR3 is TGCGCCAGCAGCTTGGCCGGGACAGGAAAAGTTTTCGGCTACACCTTC.